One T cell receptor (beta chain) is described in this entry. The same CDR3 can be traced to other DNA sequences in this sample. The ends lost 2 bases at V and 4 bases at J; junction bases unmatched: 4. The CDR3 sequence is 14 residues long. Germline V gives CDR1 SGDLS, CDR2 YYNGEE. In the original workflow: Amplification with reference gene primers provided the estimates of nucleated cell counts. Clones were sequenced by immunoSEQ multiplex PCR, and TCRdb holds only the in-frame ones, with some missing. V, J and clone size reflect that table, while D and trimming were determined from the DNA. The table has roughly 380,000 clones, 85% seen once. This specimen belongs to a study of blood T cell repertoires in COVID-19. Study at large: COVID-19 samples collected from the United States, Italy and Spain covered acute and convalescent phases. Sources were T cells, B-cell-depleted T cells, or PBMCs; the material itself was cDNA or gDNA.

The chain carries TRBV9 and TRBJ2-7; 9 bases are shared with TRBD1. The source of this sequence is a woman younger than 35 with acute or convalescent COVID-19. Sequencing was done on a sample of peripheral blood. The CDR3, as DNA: TGTGCCAGCAGCGTCGGGACAGGGAATTACGAGCAGTACTTC. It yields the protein CASSVGTGNYEQYF.